What follows is one T cell receptor beta chain and its context. The antigen remains undetermined. This sample's time point: baseline pretreatment blood. Treatment described: 15 Gy SBRT to primary tumor, nephrectomy 4 weeks later. Produced via immunoSEQ multiplex PCR; TCRdb's table is partial and in-frame only. The table has 150,000 or so clones, approximately 90% seen once. This sample was taken from a study of radiation and T cells in renal cell carcinoma. Overall study findings and caveats: Pretreatment tumor biopsies were lacking, so baseline clonotypes are unknown. From baseline, blood top tumor clonotypes peaked at 2 weeks post-radiation.

V trimming: 2 bases; J trimming: 4 bases; junction bases outside the gene matches: 12. There are 18 residues in the CDR3. From germline, CDR1 is SGHRS and CDR2 YFSETQ. The sequences come from blood, collected from a patient whose treatment included radiotherapy and nephrectomy. The chain recombines TRBV5-1 with TRBJ1-6, with 7 bases lining up with TRBD1. The clonotype originates from a woman in her 70s with renal cell carcinoma. DNA of the CDR3: TGCGCCAGCAGCTTAGGGACAGCCACCCCCACTTATAATTCACCCCTCCACTTT. As protein: CASSLGTATPTYNSPLHF.